The T cell receptor beta chain under discussion was sequenced for a study of post-analysis software for immune sequencing data. For the study at large: There were relapsing-remitting, secondary progressive and progressive-relapsing multiple sclerosis among the disease courses included. General study findings and limits: Co-batched samples clustered tightly together by F measure. Comparison with controls showed significantly lower normalized Chao1 diversity in multiple sclerosis patients. When patients were compared with controls, 5 or 6 TRBV segments were more frequent, TRBV5-6, TRBV5-1 and TRBV20-1 among them.

The germline V and J ends were trimmed by 0 bases and 0 bases, with 10 bases remaining between them. Germline V CDR1 and CDR2: SGHRS, YFSETQ. The CDR3 covers 15 residues. Unique molecular identifiers had been added to the TCR beta cDNA libraries. T cells, roughly 0.85 to 10 million of them, yielded 500,000 to 600,000 cDNA molecules. TCRdb redid the calling of the PCR reads with MiXCR, one entry per CDR3 protein. This sample has approximately 570,000 distinct CDR3 sequences, with 44% found just once. This clonotype was detected only a few times. Its antigen is still unknown. The rearrangement links TRBV5-1 to TRBJ2-7; either TRBD1 or TRBD2 may supply D (5 bases each). The sample comprised blood. This sequence originates from a girl under 18 with multiple sclerosis. The CDR3 sequence: CASSLGGVSSYEQYF. DNA of the CDR3: TGCGCCAGCAGCTTGGGAGGGGTTAGCTCCTACGAGCAGTACTTC.